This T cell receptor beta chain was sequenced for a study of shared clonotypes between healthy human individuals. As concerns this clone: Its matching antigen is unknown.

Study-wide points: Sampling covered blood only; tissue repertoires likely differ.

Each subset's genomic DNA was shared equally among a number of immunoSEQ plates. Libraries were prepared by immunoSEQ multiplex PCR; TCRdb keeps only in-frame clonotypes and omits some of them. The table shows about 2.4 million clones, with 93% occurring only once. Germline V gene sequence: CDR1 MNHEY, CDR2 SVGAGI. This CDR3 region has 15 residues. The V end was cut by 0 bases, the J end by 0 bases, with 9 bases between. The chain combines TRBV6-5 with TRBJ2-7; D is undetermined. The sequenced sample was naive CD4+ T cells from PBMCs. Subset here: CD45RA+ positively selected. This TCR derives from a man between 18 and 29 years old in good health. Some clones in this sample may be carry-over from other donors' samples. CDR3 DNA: TGTGCCAGCAGTTACTCGTTCCGGCCCTCCTACGAGCAGTACTTC. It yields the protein CASSYSFRPSYEQYF.